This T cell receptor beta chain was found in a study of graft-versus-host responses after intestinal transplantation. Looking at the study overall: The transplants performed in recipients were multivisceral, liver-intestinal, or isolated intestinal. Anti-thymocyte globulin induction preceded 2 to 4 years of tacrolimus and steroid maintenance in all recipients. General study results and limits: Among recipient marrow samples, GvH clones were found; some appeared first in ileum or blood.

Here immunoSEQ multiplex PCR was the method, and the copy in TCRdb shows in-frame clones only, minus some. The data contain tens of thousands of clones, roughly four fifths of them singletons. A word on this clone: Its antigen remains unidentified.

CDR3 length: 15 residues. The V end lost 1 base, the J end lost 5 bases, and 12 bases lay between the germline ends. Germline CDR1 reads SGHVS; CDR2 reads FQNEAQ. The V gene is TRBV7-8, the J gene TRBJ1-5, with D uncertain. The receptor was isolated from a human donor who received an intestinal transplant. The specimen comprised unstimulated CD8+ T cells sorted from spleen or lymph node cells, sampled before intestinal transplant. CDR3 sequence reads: CASSLGSQADQPQHF. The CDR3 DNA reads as TGTGCCAGCAGCTTAGGTTCCCAGGCTGATCAGCCCCAGCATTTT. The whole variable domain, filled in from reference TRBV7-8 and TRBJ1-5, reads GAGVSQSPRYKVAKRGQDVALRCDPISGHVSLFWYQQALGQGPEFLTYFQNEAQLDKSGLPSDRFFAERPEGSVSTLKIQRTQQEDSAVYLCASSLGSQADQPQHFGDGTRLSIL.